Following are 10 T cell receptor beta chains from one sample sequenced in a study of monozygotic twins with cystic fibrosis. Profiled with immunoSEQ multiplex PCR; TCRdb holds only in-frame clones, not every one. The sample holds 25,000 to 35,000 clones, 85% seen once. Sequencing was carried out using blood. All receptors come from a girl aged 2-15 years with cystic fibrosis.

CDR3 sequence: CASSIVSGRGLAGDSSDEQFF. As DNA, the CDR3 is TGTGCCAGTAGTATAGTATCGGGCCGGGGACTAGCGGGAGATTCTAGCGATGAGCAGTTCTTC. V gene TRBV19 combines with J gene TRBJ2-1, with TRBD2 matching 14 bases. V lost 1 base, J lost 8 bases, and 19 bases stayed unmatched. The V gene's germline CDR1 is LNHDA and CDR2 SQIVND (reference sequence). This CDR3 contains 21 residues.

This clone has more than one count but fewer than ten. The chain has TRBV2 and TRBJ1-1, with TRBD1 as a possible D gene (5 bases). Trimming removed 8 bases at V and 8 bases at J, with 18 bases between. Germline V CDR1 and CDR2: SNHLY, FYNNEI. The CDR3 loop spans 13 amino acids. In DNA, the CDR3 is TGTGCCAGCCATAGAAATTCCGGGACGGAAGCTTTCTTT. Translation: CASHRNSGTEAFF.

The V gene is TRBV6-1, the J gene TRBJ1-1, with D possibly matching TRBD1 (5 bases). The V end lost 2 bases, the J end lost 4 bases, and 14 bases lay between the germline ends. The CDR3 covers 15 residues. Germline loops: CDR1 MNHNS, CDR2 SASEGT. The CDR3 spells CASSEIPRGSTEAFF. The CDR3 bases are TGTGCCAGCAGTGAAATCCCGAGGGGAAGCACTGAAGCTTTCTTT.

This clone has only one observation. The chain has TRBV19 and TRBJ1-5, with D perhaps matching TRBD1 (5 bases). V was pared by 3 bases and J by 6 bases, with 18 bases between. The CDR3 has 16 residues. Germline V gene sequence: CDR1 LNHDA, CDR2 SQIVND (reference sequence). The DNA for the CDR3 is TGTGCCAGTAGTATTGTTTGGGACGGCAAGCGTCAGCCCCAGCATTTT. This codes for CASSIVWDGKRQPQHF. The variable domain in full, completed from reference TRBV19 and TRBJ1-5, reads DGGITQSPKYLFRKEGQNVTLSCEQNLNHDAMYWYRQDPGQGLRLIYYSQIVNDFQKGDIAEGYSVSREKKESFPLTVTSAQKNPTAFYLCASSIVWDGKRQPQHFGDGTRLSIL.

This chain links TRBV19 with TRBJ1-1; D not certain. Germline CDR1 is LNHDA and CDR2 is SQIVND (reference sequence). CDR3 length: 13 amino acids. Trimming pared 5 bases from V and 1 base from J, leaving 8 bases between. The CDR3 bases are TGTGCCAGTAGTCCGAACAGGAACACTGAAGCTTTCTTT. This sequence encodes CASSPNRNTEAFF.

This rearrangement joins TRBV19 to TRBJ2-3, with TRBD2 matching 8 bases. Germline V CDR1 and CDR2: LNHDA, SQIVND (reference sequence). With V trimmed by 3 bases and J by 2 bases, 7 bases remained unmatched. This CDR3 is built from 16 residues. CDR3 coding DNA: TGTGCCAGTAGTATCGGGGTTAGCGGGAACACAGATACGCAGTATTTT. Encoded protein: CASSIGVSGNTDTQYF.

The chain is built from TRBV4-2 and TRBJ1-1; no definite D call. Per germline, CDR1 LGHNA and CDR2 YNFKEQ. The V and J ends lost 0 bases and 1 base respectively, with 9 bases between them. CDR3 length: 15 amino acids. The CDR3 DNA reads TGTGCCAGCAGCCAAGAGGTCAGCCCGAACACTGAAGCTTTCTTT. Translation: CASSQEVSPNTEAFF.

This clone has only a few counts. The CDR3, as DNA: TGTGCCAGCAGCCCCAGGGGGATAAGCAATCAGCCCCAGCATTTT. It encodes CASSPRGISNQPQHF. This chain uses TRBV2 with TRBJ1-5; TRBD1 agrees at 7 bases. The trim removed 6 bases at V and 1 base at J, leaving 6 bases unmatched. The CDR3 sequence is 15 residues long. CDR1 SNHLY and CDR2 FYNNEI come from the germline V gene.

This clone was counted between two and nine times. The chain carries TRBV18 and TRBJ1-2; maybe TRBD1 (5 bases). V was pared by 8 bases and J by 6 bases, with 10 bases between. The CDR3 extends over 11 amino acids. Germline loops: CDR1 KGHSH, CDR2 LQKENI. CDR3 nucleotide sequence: TGTGCCAGCACGCTACAGGATGGCTACACCTTC. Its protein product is CASTLQDGYTF.

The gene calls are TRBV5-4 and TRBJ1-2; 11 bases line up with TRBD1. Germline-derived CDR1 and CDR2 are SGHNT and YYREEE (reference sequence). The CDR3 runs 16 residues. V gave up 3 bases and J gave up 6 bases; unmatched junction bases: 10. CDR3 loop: CASSSSTGTGGDGYTF. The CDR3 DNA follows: TGTGCCAGCAGCTCTTCTACCGGGACAGGGGGAGATGGCTACACCTTC. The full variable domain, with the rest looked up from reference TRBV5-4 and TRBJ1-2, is ETGVTQSPTHLIKTRGQQVTLRCSSQSGHNTVSWYQQALGQGPQFIFQYYREEENGRGNFPPRFSGLQFPNYSSELNVNALELDDSALYLCASSSSTGTGGDGYTFGSGTRLTVV.